The 14 T cell receptor beta chains below were found in one sample sequenced in a study of shared clonotypes between healthy human individuals. Method: immunoSEQ multiplex PCR; TCRdb's copy keeps in-frame clones and lacks some. The repertoire includes around 1.5 million clones, nearly 99% of them detected once, and roughly 0.42% sits in the top ten. Sequenced material: naive CD4+ T cells sorted from blood. The subset denotes: CD45RA+ positively selected. The receptors stem from a man in his thirties or forties in good health.

The rearrangement links TRBV6-5 to TRBJ2-2; the D gene is possibly TRBD2 (6 bases). CDR3 length: 12 residues. V was pared by 10 bases and J by 6 bases, with 12 bases between. Germline loops: CDR1 MNHEY, CDR2 SVGAGI. CDR3 bases: TGTGCCACGGGAGCGTCCCCCGGGGAGCTGTTTTTT. Translated: CATGASPGELFF.

The sample holds one count of this clone. V usage is TRBV5-6 and J usage is TRBJ2-7; 8 bases agree with TRBD1. V lost 3 bases and J lost 3; bases outside the gene matches: 5. This CDR3 contains 14 residues. Germline CDR1 reads SGHDT; CDR2 reads YYEEEE. The CDR3 here is CASSWGTGRYEQYF. CDR3 DNA: TGTGCCAGCAGCTGGGGGACAGGCCGCTACGAGCAGTACTTC. Complete variable domain (other parts from reference TRBV5-6 and TRBJ2-7): DAGVTQSPTHLIKTRGQQVTLRCSPKSGHDTVSWYQQALGQGPQFIFQYYEEEERQRGNFPDRFSGHQFPNYSSELNVNALLLGDSALYLCASSWGTGRYEQYFGPGTRLTVT.

This sequence joins TRBV10-3 and TRBJ2-2; TRBD2 agrees at 7 bases. The V and J ends lost 4 bases and 7 bases, in that order; junction bases with no gene match: 6. Germline assignment: CDR1 ENHRY and CDR2 SYGVKD. The CDR3 totals 14 residues. CDR3 residues: CAISGQREGGELFF. CDR3 bases: TGTGCCATCAGTGGGCAGCGGGAAGGCGGGGAGCTGTTTTTT.

In regard to this clone: This same CDR3 is encoded by further DNA sequences in the sample. The chain has TRBV13 and TRBJ2-5; no clear D gene. This CDR3 has 11 residues. Looked up from germline, CDR1 is PRHDT and CDR2 is FYEKMQ (reference sequence). V lost 2 bases and J 5 bases, leaving 3 bases between the germline ends. CDR3 sequence (DNA): TGTGCCAGCAGCTTAAGGGAGACCCAGTACTTC. Amino acids: CASSLRETQYF.

J is TRBJ2-7 and V is TRBV6-5; D call uncertain. Looked up from germline, CDR1 is MNHEY and CDR2 is SVGAGI. The CDR3 extends over 14 amino acids. Trimming pared 0 bases from V and 2 bases from J, leaving 8 bases between. The CDR3 reads CASSYSIGTYEQYF. The DNA of the CDR3 is TGTGCCAGCAGTTACTCGATCGGTACCTACGAGCAGTACTTC.

The rearrangement uses TRBV15 and TRBJ2-3, with D perhaps assigned TRBD1 or TRBD2 (5 bases each). CDR3 length: 16 amino acids. V was shortened by 1 base and J by 0 bases, with 11 bases between the two germline ends. Per the germline V gene, CDR1 is LNHNV and CDR2 is YYDKDF (reference sequence). Here the CDR3 DNA reads TGTGCCACCAGCAGAGCGGGACCTCATAGCACAGATACGCAGTATTTT. Translating gives CATSRAGPHSTDTQYF.

V usage is TRBV28 and J usage is TRBJ1-1, with D tentatively TRBD1 (6 bases). Germline V CDR1 and CDR2: MDHEN, SYDVKM. The ends were cut back, 6 bases at V and 4 bases at J, with 15 bases in the middle. The CDR3 is 14 amino acids. The CDR3 DNA reads as TGTGCCAGCAGGCGCCCAGGGGTTGGCACTGAAGCTTTCTTT. Translating it yields CASRRPGVGTEAFF.

The rearrangement links TRBV5-1 to TRBJ2-3, with D maybe TRBD2 (6 bases). Germline V gene lookup returns CDR1 SGHRS and CDR2 YFSETQ. This CDR3 has 14 amino acids. Trimming left V 2 bases short and J 11 bases short, with 18 bases between. The CDR3: CASSLEGREGRQYF. For the CDR3, the DNA is TGCGCCAGCAGCTTAGAAGGGCGGGAAGGGAGGCAGTATTTT.

V is TRBV6-5 and J is TRBJ1-2, with a possible D match to TRBD1 (5 bases). Germline loops: CDR1 MNHEY, CDR2 SVGAGI. Between the trimmed V and J ends, which lost 4 bases and 4 bases, there was a span of 13 bases. The CDR3 spans 14 residues. CDR3 DNA sequence: TGTGCCAGCAGTTCTCCGGGACTGATCTATGGCTACACCTTC. Amino acids: CASSSPGLIYGYTF.

This chain links TRBV18 with TRBJ1-5; perhaps TRBD1 as D (5 bases). V gave up 1 base and J gave up 6 bases, with 10 bases separating them. Germline V lookup: CDR1 KGHSH, CDR2 LQKENI. The CDR3 has 14 residues. The CDR3 spells CASSPQGRSQPQHF. CDR3 coding DNA: TGTGCCAGCTCACCACAGGGGCGAAGTCAGCCCCAGCATTTT.

The genes are TRBV27 and TRBJ2-2; TRBD2 matches at 9 bases. Germline V gene sequence: CDR1 MNHEY, CDR2 SMNVEV (reference sequence). The CDR3 consists of 15 residues. With 10 bases clipped from V and 6 bases from J, the junction kept 12 bases outside the gene matches. The CDR3 spells CATSPRTSVAGELFF. CDR3 nucleotide sequence: TGTGCCACCTCCCCTAGGACTAGCGTAGCCGGGGAGCTGTTTTTT.

This clone was seen just once. The J gene is TRBJ1-4, the V gene TRBV6-1; 7 positions agree with TRBD1. Germline values: CDR1 MNHNS, CDR2 SASEGT. Trimming removed 6 bases from V and 6 bases from J; junction bases left unmatched: 4. This CDR3 comprises 13 residues. CDR3 amino acids: CASRMGTDEKLFF. Here the CDR3 DNA reads TGTGCCAGCAGGATGGGGACAGATGAAAAACTGTTTTTT.

This chain connects TRBV10-2 to TRBJ1-1; D gene uncertain. The V gene's germline CDR1 is WSHSY and CDR2 SAAADI. This CDR3 is 15 amino acids long. Trimming shortened V by 7 bases and J by 1 base, and 16 bases separated the two germline ends. In nucleotides, the CDR3 is TGCGCCAGCACCACGTTAAGTGTCCAGAACACTGAAGCTTTCTTT. Residues: CASTTLSVQNTEAFF.

The V call is TRBV10-3, the J call TRBJ1-5; no clear D. This CDR3 comprises 14 residues. Deletions cut 4 bases from V and 3 bases from J, with 10 bases between. From germline, CDR1 is ENHRY and CDR2 SYGVKD. DNA for the CDR3: TGTGCCATCAGTGGGGCAGGTTCCAATCAGCCCCAGCATTTT. Amino acids: CAISGAGSNQPQHF.